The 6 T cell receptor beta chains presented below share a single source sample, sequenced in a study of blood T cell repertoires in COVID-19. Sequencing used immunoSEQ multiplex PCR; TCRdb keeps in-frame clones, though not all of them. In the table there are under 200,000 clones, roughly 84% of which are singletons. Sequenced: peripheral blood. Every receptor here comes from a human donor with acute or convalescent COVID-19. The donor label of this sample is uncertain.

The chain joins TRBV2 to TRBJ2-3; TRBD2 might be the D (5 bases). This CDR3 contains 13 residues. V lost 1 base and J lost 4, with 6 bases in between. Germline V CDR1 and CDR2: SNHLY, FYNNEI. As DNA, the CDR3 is TGTGCCAGCAGTGAAGGACTACCAGATACGCAGTATTTT. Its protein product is CASSEGLPDTQYF.

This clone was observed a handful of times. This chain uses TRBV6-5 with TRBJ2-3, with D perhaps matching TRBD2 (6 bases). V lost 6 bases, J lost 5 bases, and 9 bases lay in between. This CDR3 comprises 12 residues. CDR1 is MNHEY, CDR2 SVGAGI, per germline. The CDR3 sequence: CASRMGGDTQYF. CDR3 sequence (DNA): TGTGCCAGCAGGATGGGGGGAGATACGCAGTATTTT.

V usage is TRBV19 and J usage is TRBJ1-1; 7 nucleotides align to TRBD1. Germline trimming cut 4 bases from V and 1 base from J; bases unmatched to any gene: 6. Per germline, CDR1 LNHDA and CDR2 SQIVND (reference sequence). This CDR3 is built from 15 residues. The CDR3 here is CASSRQGAGNTEAFF. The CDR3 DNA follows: TGTGCCAGTAGTAGACAGGGTGCCGGGAACACTGAAGCTTTCTTT.

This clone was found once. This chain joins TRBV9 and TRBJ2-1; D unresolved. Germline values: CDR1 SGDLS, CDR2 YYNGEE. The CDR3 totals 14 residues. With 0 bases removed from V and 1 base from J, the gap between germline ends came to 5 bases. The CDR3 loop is CASSVAGSYNEQFF. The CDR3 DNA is TGTGCCAGCAGCGTAGCGGGTTCCTACAATGAGCAGTTCTTC.

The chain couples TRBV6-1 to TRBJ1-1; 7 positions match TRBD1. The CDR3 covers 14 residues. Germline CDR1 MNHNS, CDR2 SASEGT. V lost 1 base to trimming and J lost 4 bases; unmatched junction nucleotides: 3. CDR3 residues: CASSEVGGFTEAFF. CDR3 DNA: TGTGCCAGCAGTGAAGTAGGGGGCTTCACTGAAGCTTTCTTT.

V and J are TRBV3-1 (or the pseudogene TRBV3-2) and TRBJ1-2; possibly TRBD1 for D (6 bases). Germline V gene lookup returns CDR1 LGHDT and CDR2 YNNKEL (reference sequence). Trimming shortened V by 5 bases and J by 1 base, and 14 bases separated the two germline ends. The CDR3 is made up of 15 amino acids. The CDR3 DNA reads TGTGCCAGCAGCGTAGGGAGGGGGAATAACTATGGCTACACCTTC. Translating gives CASSVGRGNNYGYTF.